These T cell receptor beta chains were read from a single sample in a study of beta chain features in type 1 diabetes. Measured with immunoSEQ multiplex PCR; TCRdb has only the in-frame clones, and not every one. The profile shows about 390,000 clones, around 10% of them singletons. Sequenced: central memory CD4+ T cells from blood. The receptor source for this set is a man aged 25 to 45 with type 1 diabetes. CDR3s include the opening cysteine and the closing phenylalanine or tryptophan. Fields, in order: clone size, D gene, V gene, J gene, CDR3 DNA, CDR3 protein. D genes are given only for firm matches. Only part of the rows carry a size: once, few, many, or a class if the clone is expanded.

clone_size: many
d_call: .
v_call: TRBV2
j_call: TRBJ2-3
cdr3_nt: TGTGCCAGCAGTGAGCGGGGACGCACAGATACGCAGTATTTT
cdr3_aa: CASSERGRTDTQYF

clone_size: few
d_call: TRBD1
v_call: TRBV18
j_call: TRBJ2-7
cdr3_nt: TGTGCCAGCTCACGAACAGGGGCTGACGAGCAGTACTTC
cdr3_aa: CASSRTGADEQYF

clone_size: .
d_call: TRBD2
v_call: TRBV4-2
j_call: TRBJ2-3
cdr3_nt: TGTGCCAGCAGCCTAGGACTAGCGGACACAGATACGCAGTATTTT
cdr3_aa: CASSLGLADTDTQYF

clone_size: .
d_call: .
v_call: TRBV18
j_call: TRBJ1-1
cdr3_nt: TGTGCCAGCTCACCTTTTAACGGGGACACTGAAGCTTTCTTT
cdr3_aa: CASSPFNGDTEAFF

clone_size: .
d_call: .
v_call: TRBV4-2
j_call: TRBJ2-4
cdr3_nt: TGTGCCAGCAGCCTATATCCCCCGATACTAGCCAAAAACATTCAGTACTTC
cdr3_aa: CASSLYPPILAKNIQYF

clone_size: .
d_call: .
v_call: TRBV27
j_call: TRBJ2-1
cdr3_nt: TGTGCCAGCAGTTTAGGACCCGACTCCTACAATGAGCAGTTCTTC
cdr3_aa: CASSLGPDSYNEQFF

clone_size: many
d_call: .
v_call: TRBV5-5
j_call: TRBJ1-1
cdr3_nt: TGTGCCAGCAGCCTGCAGCTGGGGGGCACTGAAGCTTTCTTT
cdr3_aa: CASSLQLGGTEAFF

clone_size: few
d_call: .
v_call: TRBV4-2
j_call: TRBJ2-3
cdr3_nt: TGTGCCAGCAGCCCCGCCCTCGGGTTCACAGATACGCAGTATTTT
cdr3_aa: CASSPALGFTDTQYF

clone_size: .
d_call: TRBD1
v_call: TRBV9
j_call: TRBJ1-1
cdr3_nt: TGTGCCAGCAGCGGTATCGGGACAGGGGGATTGGGCACTGAAGCTTTCTTT
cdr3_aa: CASSGIGTGGLGTEAFF

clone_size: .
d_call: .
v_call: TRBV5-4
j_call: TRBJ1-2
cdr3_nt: TGTGCCAGCAGCTTGATTCAGCAGGACCTCTATGGCTACACCTTC
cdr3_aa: CASSLIQQDLYGYTF

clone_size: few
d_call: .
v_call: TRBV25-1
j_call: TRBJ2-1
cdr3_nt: TGTGCCAGCAGTGACCCGGGACGGATTTACAATGAGCAGTTCTTC
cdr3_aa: CASSDPGRIYNEQFF

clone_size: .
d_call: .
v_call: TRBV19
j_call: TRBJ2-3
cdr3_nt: TGTGCCAGTAGTTGGTCAGATATTAAGGATACGCAGTATTTT
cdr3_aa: CASSWSDIKDTQYF

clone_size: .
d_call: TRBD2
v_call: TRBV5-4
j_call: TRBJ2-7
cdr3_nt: TGTGCCAGCAGCCAAGGTATTAGCGGGAACTCCTACGAGCAGTACTTC
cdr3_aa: CASSQGISGNSYEQYF

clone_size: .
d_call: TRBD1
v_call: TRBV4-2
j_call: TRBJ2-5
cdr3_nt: TGTGCCAGCAGCCAAAGGACAGGGGAAGCAGAGACCCAGTACTTC
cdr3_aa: CASSQRTGEAETQYF

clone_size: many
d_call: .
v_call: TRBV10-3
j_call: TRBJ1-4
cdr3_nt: TGTGCCATCAGTGAGCCTAGGAATGAAAAACTGTTTTTT
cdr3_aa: CAISEPRNEKLFF

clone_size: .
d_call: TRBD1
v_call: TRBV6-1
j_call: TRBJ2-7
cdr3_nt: TGTGCCAGCATCCAAGGGGGCAGGGCGGACGAGCAGTACTTC
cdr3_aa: CASIQGGRADEQYF

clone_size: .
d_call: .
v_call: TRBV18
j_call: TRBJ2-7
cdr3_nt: TGTGCCAGCTCACCACTCCGGGACGGACCCTACGAGCAGTACTTC
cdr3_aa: CASSPLRDGPYEQYF

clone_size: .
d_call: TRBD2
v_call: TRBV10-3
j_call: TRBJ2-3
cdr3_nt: TGTGCCATCAGTGAAGGACTAGCTTTCGATACGCAGTATTTT
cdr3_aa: CAISEGLAFDTQYF

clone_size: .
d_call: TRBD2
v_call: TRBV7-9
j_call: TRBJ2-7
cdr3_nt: TGTGCCAGCAGCAATTCCTGGGGACTAGACTCCTACGAGCAGTACTTC
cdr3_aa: CASSNSWGLDSYEQYF

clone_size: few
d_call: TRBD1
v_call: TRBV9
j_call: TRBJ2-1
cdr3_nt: TGTGCCAGCAGCGTAGTAGGGACAGGGGCCGGTGAGCAGTTCTTC
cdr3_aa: CASSVVGTGAGEQFF

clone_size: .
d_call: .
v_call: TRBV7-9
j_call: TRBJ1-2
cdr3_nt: TGTGCCAGCAGCTCACCGGACAAAAAAAGACTCTATGGCTACACCTTC
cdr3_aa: CASSSPDKKRLYGYTF

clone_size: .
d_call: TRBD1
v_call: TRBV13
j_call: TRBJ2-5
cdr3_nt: TGTGCCAGCAGCTTGAGGGGGCCAGAGACCCAGTACTTC
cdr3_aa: CASSLRGPETQYF

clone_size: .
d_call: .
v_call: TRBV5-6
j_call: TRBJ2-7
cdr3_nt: TGTGCCAGCAGCCCACCCACTAGCAACCCCTCCTACGAGCAGTACTTC
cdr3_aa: CASSPPTSNPSYEQYF

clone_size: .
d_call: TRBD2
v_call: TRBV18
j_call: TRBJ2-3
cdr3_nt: TGTGCCAGCTTTAGTACAGCGGGGTCGTATTTT
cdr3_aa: CASFSTAGSYF

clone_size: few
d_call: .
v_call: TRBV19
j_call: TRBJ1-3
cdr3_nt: TGTGCCAGTAGTACGACCCCTGGAAACACCATATATTTT
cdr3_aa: CASSTTPGNTIYF

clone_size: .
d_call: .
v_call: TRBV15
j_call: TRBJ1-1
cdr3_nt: TGTGCCACCAGCAGAGACGGGGCGGCGAACACTGAAGCTTTCTTT
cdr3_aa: CATSRDGAANTEAFF

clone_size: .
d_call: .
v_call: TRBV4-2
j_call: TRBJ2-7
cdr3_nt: TGTGCCAGCAGCCAAAAGTTCGACTACGAGCAGTACTTC
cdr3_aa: CASSQKFDYEQYF

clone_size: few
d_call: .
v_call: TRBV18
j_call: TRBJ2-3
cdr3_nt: TGTGCCAGCTCACCGATCGCCGCTGCCAGCACAGATACGCAGTATTTT
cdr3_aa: CASSPIAAASTDTQYF

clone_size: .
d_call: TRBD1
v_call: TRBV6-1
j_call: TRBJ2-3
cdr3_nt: TGTGCCATCAGTCTTTCCTCGACAGGGGAAGATACGCAGTATTTT
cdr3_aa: CAISLSSTGEDTQYF

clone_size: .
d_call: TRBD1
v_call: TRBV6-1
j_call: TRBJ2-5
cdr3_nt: TGTGCCAGCAGGACAGGGGGACAAGAGACCCAGTACTTC
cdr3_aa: CASRTGGQETQYF

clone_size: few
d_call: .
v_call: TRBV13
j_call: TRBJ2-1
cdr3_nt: TGTGCCAGCAGCTTAGAGGCGGATGTGAGGGACAATGAGCAGTTCTTC
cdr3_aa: CASSLEADVRDNEQFF

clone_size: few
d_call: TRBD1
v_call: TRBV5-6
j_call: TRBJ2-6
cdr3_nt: TGTGCCAGCAGCTCCCCGGGACAGGGCTACCCTGGGGCCAACGTCCTGACTTTC
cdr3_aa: CASSSPGQGYPGANVLTF

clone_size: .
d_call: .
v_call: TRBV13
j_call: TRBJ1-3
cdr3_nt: TGTGCCAGCAGCCTCTCGCGAGGGGGACACACCATATATTTT
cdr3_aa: CASSLSRGGHTIYF

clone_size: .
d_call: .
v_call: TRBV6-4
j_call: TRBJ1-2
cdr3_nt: TGTGCCAGCAGTGACTCAAGGGAGGAATATGGCTACACCTTC
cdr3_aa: CASSDSREEYGYTF

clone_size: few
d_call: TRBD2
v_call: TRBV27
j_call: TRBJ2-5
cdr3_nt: TGTGCCAGCAGTATGCGACTAGCGCAAGAGACCCAGTACTTC
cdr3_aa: CASSMRLAQETQYF

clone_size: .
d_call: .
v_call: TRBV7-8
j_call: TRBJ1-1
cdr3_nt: TGTGCCAGCAGCTTATCAGGGCCAGCTTTCTTT
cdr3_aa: CASSLSGPAFF

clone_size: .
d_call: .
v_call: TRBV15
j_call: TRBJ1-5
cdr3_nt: TGTGCCACCAGTTGGGGCAATCAGCCCCAGCATTTT
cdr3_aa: CATSWGNQPQHF

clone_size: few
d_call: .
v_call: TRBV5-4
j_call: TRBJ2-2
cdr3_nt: TGTGCCAGCAGCCGCGGAGCAGGGGTCGGGTCGGGGGAGCTGTTTTTT
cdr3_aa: CASSRGAGVGSGELFF

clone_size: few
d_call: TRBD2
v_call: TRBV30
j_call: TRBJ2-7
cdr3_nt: TGTGCCTGGATTACCAGCGGGAGTCGGGAGCAGTACTTC
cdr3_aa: CAWITSGSREQYF

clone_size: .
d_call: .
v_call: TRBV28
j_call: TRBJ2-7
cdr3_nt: TGTGCCAGCACCGAAGGAGGCCTTCAGTACTTC
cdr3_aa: CASTEGGLQYF

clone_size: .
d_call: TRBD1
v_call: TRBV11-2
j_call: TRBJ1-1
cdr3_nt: TGTGCCAGCAGCCGGACAGGGCGCACTGAAGCTTTCTTT
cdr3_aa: CASSRTGRTEAFF

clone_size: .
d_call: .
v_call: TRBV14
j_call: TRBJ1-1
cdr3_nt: TGTGCCAGCAGCTTAGGCAGGGGAACTGAAGCTTTCTTT
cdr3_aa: CASSLGRGTEAFF

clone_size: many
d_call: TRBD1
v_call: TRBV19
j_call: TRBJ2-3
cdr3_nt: TGTGCCAGTAGTACGACAGGGGGCCCAGATACGCAGTATTTT
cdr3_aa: CASSTTGGPDTQYF

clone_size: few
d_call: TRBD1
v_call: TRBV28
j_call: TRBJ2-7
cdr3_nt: TGTGCCAGCAGTTTACCGAAAGACAGGGGAAGGGGCGAGCAGTACTTC
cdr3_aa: CASSLPKDRGRGEQYF

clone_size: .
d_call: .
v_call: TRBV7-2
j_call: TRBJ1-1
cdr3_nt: TGTGCCAGCAGCTTAATGGACACTGAAGCTTTCTTT
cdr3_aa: CASSLMDTEAFF

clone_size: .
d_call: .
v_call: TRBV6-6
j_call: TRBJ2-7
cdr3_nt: TGTGCCAGCAGTTACTGGTCAGGGGAGCAGTACTTC
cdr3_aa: CASSYWSGEQYF

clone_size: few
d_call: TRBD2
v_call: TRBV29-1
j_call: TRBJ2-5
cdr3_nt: TGCAGCGTCCAGGATCGGACTAGGACGGAGACCCAGTACTTC
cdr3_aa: CSVQDRTRTETQYF

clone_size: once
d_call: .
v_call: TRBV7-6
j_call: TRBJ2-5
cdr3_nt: TGTGCCAGCAGCCCGAACCAAGAGACCCAGTACTTC
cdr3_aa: CASSPNQETQYF

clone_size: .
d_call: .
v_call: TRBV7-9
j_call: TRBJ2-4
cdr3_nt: TGTGCCAGCAGCTTAGGTTTAGGGTCCCAGGACATTCAGTACTTC
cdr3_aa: CASSLGLGSQDIQYF

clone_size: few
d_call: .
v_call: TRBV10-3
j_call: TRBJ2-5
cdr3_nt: TGTCCCAACAGGGAAGAGACCCAGTACTTC
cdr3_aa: CPNREETQYF

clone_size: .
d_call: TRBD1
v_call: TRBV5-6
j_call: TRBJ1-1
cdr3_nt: TGTGCCAGCAGCTGGGACAGGATGAACACTGAAGCTTTCTTT
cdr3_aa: CASSWDRMNTEAFF

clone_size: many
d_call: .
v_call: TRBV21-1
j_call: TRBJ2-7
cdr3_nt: TGTGCCAGCAGCAAAGCTACAGGACAGGGACTAGGAGAGCAGTACTTC
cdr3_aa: CASSKATGQGLGEQYF

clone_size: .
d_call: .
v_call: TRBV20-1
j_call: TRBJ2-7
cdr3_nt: TGCAGTGCTGGACCCCTGTACGAGCAGTACTTC
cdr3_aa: CSAGPLYEQYF

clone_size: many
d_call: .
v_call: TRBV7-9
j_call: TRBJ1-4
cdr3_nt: TGTGCCAGCAGTCCCTGGGCAGCTGCAACTAATGAAAAACTGTTTTTT
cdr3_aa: CASSPWAAATNEKLFF

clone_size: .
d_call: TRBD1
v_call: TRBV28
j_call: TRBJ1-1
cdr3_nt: TGTGCCAGCAGTTCAGGGGGACCGAAGAACACTGAAGCTTTCTTT
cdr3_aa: CASSSGGPKNTEAFF